These 21 T cell receptor beta chains were sequenced from one sample in a study of a mutant IDH1 vaccine in newly diagnosed glioma. The time point here: week 35, safety follow-up. Every single dose of the vaccine, 300 ug of mutant IDH1 20-mer peptide, came with topical imiquimod. Generated by immunoSEQ multiplex PCR, the TCRdb table keeps only in-frame clones and is missing some. The data contain more than 55,000 clones, around 84% of them singletons. No cognate antigen is known for these TCRs. The sequences come from PBMCs, collected from a glioma patient whose treatment included an IDH1 peptide vaccine. The receptors shown here come from a man aged 25 to 40 with glioma.

The chain recombines TRBV5-1 with TRBJ1-5, with a tentative D call TRBD1 (5 bases). This CDR3 region has 17 residues. The germline V gene encodes CDR1 SGHRS and CDR2 YFSETQ. The germline V and J ends were trimmed by 4 bases and 2 bases, with 19 bases remaining between them. The CDR3 sequence is CASSPGGGPRGNQPQHF. DNA of the CDR3: TGCGCCAGCAGCCCGGGGGGAGGCCCTCGGGGCAATCAGCCCCAGCATTTT.

V gene TRBV10-3 combines with J gene TRBJ1-2; D is uncertain. The germline V gene has CDR1 ENHRY and CDR2 SYGVKD. The CDR3 runs to 15 residues. V lost 6 bases and J lost 4, with 18 bases in between. This CDR3 reads CAISYHDRPLYGYTF. In DNA form, the CDR3 reads TGTGCCATCAGCTATCATGACCGGCCCCTCTATGGCTACACCTTC.

This chain links TRBV5-3 with TRBJ2-6; perhaps D is TRBD1 or TRBD2 (5 bases each). TRBV5-3 is filed as an ORF, its function uncertain. The V and J ends lost 4 bases and 12 bases respectively, with 23 bases between them. This CDR3 is built from 16 residues. DNA of the CDR3: TGTGCCAGAAGCACCCAACCGGGGCCAACCTCGACCGTCCTGACTTTC. Residues: CARSTQPGPTSTVLTF.

The chain has TRBV9 and TRBJ2-7; 7 nucleotides line up with TRBD2. The germline CDR1 and CDR2 sequences are SGDLS and YYNGEE. V was pared by 3 bases and J by 4 bases, with 10 bases of the junction left unmatched. This CDR3 region has 15 residues. CDR3 DNA sequence: TGTGCCAGCAGCGAGAGGGAGGGGAGAGGGTACGAGCAGTACTTC. Translating gives CASSEREGRGYEQYF.

The chain is built from TRBV13 and TRBJ1-6, with 8 bases identical to TRBD1. Germline trimming cut 4 bases from V and 7 bases from J; bases unmatched to any gene: 6. CDR1 PRHDT and CDR2 FYEKMQ come from the germline V gene (reference sequence). This CDR3 comprises 15 residues. The CDR3 loop is CASSSRQGRNSPLHF. CDR3 nucleotides: TGTGCCAGCAGCTCCCGACAGGGGAGAAATTCACCCCTCCACTTT.

This clone was counted once. In DNA, the CDR3 is TGTGCCAGCAGCACCGGGACCGGACTATCAACAGATACGCAGTATTTT. Translated, it gives CASSTGTGLSTDTQYF. V usage is TRBV5-6 and J usage is TRBJ2-3, with a weak D call TRBD2 (6 bases). Germline V gene sequence: CDR1 SGHDT, CDR2 YYEEEE. CDR3 length: 16 amino acids. Trimming left V 4 bases short and J 3 bases short, with 18 bases between.

In its sample, this clone was seen once. This chain uses TRBV6-6 with TRBJ2-1, with TRBD2 identical over 7 bases. Germline V gene lookup returns CDR1 MNHNY and CDR2 SVGAGI (reference sequence). This CDR3 has 15 amino acids. J was trimmed by 3 bases and V by 2 bases; bases with no gene match: 4. The CDR3 region is CASSYMAGDYNEQFF. CDR3 coding DNA: TGTGCCAGCAGTTACATGGCGGGGGACTACAATGAGCAGTTCTTC.

The chain employs TRBV4-1 and TRBJ1-6; no clear D. The V end lost 0 bases, the J end lost 7 bases, and 10 bases lay between the germline ends. The CDR3 has 15 residues. The germline V gene encodes CDR1 MGHRA and CDR2 YSYEKL. The CDR3 coding sequence is TGCGCCAGCAGCCAAGACAGGACCGCAAATTCACCCCTCCACTTT. It translates to CASSQDRTANSPLHF.

This chain joins TRBV18 and TRBJ2-3; a weak D match, TRBD2 (5 bases). Germline CDR1 KGHSH, CDR2 LQKENI. V lost 0 bases and J lost 0, with 10 bases in between. This CDR3 is built from 16 residues. CDR3 bases: TGTGCCAGCTCACCACCCTTTCCGGGAAGCACAGATACGCAGTATTTT. This sequence encodes CASSPPFPGSTDTQYF.

CDR3 in DNA: TGTGCCAGCAGCCCGATAGGGGGAGACTACAATGAGCAGTTCTTC. Its translation is CASSPIGGDYNEQFF. The rearrangement links TRBV9 to TRBJ2-1; D may be TRBD1 (6 bases). The CDR3 is 15 residues long. Germline V CDR1 and CDR2: SGDLS, YYNGEE. V was shortened by 4 bases and J by 3 bases, with 14 bases between the two germline ends.

The V gene is TRBV28, the J gene TRBJ1-2; D call uncertain. The CDR3 is 15 residues long. Germline CDR1 reads MDHEN; CDR2 reads SYDVKM. V was trimmed by 7 bases and J by 8 bases, leaving 23 bases between them. As DNA, the CDR3 is TGTGCCAGCACCACGCAACCACTGAGAGTCGGAGGCTACACCTTC. This encodes CASTTQPLRVGGYTF.

The chain combines TRBV9 with TRBJ2-2; D call uncertain. CDR1 and CDR2 from the germline V gene are SGDLS and YYNGEE. CDR3 length equals 12 residues. Trimming pared 6 bases from V and 4 bases from J, leaving 7 bases between. DNA for the CDR3: TGTGCCAGCACTGTCGGCACCGGGGAGCTGTTTTTT. Translation gives CASTVGTGELFF. The full variable domain, rest sourced from reference TRBV9 and TRBJ2-2, is DSGVTQTPKHLITATGQRVTLRCSPRSGDLSVYWYQQSLDQGLQFLIQYYNGEERAKGNILERFSAQQFPDLHSELNLSSLELGDSALYFCASTVGTGELFFGEGSRLTVL.

This rearrangement joins TRBV9 to TRBJ1-1; TRBD1 is a possible D gene (6 bases). V was clipped by 3 bases and J by 3 bases, with 12 bases between them. CDR3 size: 14 residues. Germline V gene data show CDR1 as SGDLS and CDR2 as YYNGEE. The CDR3 DNA sequence: TGTGCCAGCAGCGGATATGGGGGCTACACTGAAGCTTTCTTT. This sequence encodes CASSGYGGYTEAFF.

The V and J genes are TRBV30 and TRBJ2-5, with 7 bases that match TRBD1. CDR1 GTSNPN and CDR2 SVGIG come from the germline V gene (reference sequence). J gave up 5 bases and V 1 base, and 10 bases lay outside the gene matches. CDR3 size: 15 residues. CDR3 bases: TGTGCCTGGAGTGGGGTAGGGGGCCTTTGGGAGACCCAGTACTTC. Its protein is CAWSGVGGLWETQYF. The variable domain in full, completed from reference TRBV30 and TRBJ2-5, reads SQTIHQWPATLVQPVGSPLSLECTVEGTSNPNLYWYRQAAGRGLQLLFYSVGIGQISSEVPQNLSASRPQDRQFILSSKKLLLSDSGFYLCAWSGVGGLWETQYFGPGTRLLVL.

This rearrangement joins TRBV10-3 to TRBJ1-1, with a tentative D call TRBD1 (5 bases). Germline lookup yields CDR1 ENHRY and CDR2 SYGVKD. Trimming removed 5 bases from V and 11 bases from J, with 18 bases in between. The CDR3 contains 13 residues. CDR3 loop: CAISLQEGFPAFF. CDR3 in DNA: TGTGCCATCAGTCTACAGGAAGGTTTCCCGGCTTTCTTT.

The V and J genes are TRBV5-4 and TRBJ1-1; TRBD1 agrees at 9 bases. CDR1 and CDR2 from the germline V gene are SGHNT and YYREEE (reference sequence). The CDR3 has 19 residues. The J segment lost 1 base and the V segment lost 0 bases, leaving 13 bases of the junction unmatched. CDR3 loop: CASSLDYLAPTGGNTEAFF. DNA of the CDR3: TGTGCCAGCAGCTTGGATTATTTGGCCCCGACAGGGGGGAACACTGAAGCTTTCTTT.

The J gene is TRBJ2-1, the V gene TRBV5-4, with D perhaps TRBD1 or TRBD2 (5 bases each). V lost 4 bases, J lost 9 bases, and 20 bases lay in between. This CDR3 is 15 amino acids long. CDR1 SGHNT and CDR2 YYREEE come from the germline V gene (reference sequence). For the CDR3, the DNA is TGTGCCAGCAGCGTCGGGACCCCCGGAGTGCGTGAGCAGTTCTTC. It is translated as CASSVGTPGVREQFF.

The V call is TRBV5-4, the J call TRBJ2-1; 7 bases fit TRBD2. This CDR3 region has 15 residues. CDR1 and CDR2 (germline): SGHNT, YYREEE (reference sequence). With V trimmed by 4 bases and J by 1 base, 5 bases remained unmatched. CDR3 sequence: CASSAQRGSYNEQFF. CDR3 bases: TGTGCCAGCAGCGCTCAGCGGGGTTCCTACAATGAGCAGTTCTTC.

This clone was seen only once. The chain combines TRBV2 with TRBJ2-2; D gene ambiguous. Trimming removed 9 bases from V and 5 bases from J, with 13 bases in between. CDR3 length equals 13 residues. Germline V CDR1 and CDR2: SNHLY, FYNNEI. CDR3 nucleotide sequence: TGTGCCAGACAGAAGGGCTCGACCGGGGAGCTGTTTTTT. Protein: CARQKGSTGELFF.

The chain uses TRBV7-9 and TRBJ1-2; unclear D gene. Trimming pared 6 bases from V and 7 bases from J, leaving 12 bases between. Germline V gene sequence: CDR1 SEHNR, CDR2 FQNEAQ (reference sequence). The CDR3 contains 12 residues. The CDR3 protein is CASSRERVGYTF. CDR3 sequence (DNA): TGTGCCAGCAGTCGCGAGAGGGTTGGCTACACCTTC.

V is TRBV15 and J is TRBJ1-5; tentative D call: TRBD1 (6 bases). The CDR3 runs to 15 residues. V shed 1 base and J shed 7 bases, with 14 bases lying between them. CDR1 and CDR2 (germline): LNHNV, YYDKDF (reference sequence). CDR3: CATSRVGGPGQPQHF. The CDR3 DNA reads as TGTGCCACCAGCAGAGTTGGGGGCCCTGGGCAGCCCCAGCATTTT.